This TCR beta chain was documented in a study of identical twins. Findings of the study overall: The authors noted that invariant MAIT and iNKT cells could partly confound zero-insertion analyses. Within cord blood, abundant beta clonotypes carried fewer insertions, but memory repertoires showed no such trend.

To note about this clonotype: Its antigen is currently unknown.

With template switching, a universal primer site was added, and the cDNA carried unique molecular identifiers. TCRdb re-analysed the 5' RACE reads in MiXCR, keeping a single row per CDR3 protein. The table records under 400,000 distinct CDR3 sequences, about 10% of them present only once. V lost 3 bases and J lost 0, with 2 bases in between. The CDR3 consists of 13 residues. This sequence was found in a woman between 45 and 65 years old in good health. The J gene is TRBJ2-2, the V gene TRBV12-3 or TRBV12-4; no firm D call. Sequencing was carried out using naive T cells sorted from blood. The CDR3 reads CASSFANTGELFF. In nucleotides, the CDR3 is TGTGCCAGCAGTTTTGCGAACACCGGGGAGCTGTTTTTT.